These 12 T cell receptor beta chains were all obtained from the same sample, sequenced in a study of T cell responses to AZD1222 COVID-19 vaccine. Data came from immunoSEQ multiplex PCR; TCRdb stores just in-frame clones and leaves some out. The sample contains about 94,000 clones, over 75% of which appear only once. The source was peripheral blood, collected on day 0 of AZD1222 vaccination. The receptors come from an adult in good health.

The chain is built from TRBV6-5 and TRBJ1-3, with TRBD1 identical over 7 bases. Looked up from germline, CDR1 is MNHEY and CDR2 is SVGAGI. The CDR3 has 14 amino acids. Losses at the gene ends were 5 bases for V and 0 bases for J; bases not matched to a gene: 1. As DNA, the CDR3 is TGTGCCAGCAGTAGGGACAGCTCTGGAAACACCATATATTTT. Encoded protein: CASSRDSSGNTIYF.

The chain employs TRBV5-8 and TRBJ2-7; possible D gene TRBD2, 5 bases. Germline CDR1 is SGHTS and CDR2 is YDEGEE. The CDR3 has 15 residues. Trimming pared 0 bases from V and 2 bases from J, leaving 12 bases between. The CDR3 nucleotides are TGTGCCAGCAGCTTGGGAGGGATAGACACCTACGAGCAGTACTTC. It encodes CASSLGGIDTYEQYF.

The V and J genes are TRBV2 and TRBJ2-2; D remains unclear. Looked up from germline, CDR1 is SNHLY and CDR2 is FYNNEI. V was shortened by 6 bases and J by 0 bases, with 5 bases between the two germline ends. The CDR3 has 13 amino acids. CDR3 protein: CASRETNTGELFF. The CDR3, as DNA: TGTGCCAGCAGGGAAACGAACACCGGGGAGCTGTTTTTT. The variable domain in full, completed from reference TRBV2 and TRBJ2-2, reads EPEVTQTPSHQVTQMGQEVILRCVPISNHLYFYWYRQILGQKVEFLVSFYNNEISEKSEIFDDQFSVERPDGSNFTLKIRSTKLEDSAMYFCASRETNTGELFFGEGSRLTVL.

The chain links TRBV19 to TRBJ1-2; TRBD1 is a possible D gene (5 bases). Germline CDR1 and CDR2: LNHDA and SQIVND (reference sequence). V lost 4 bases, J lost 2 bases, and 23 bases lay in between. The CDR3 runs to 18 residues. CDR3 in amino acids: CASSTAGGVGRVNYGYTF. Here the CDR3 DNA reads TGTGCCAGTAGTACCGCGGGGGGTGTTGGAAGGGTCAACTATGGCTACACCTTC.

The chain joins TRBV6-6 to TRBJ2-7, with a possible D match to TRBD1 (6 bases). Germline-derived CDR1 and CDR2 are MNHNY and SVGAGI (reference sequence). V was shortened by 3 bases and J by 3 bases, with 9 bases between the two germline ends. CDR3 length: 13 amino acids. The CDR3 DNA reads TGTGCCAGCAGTTATTCGGACAGCTACGAGCAGTACTTC. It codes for CASSYSDSYEQYF.

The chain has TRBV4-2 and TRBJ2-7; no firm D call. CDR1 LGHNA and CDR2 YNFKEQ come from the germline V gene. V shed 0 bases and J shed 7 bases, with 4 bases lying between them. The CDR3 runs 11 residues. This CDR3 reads CASSQDLEQYF. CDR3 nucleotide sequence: TGTGCCAGCAGCCAAGACCTTGAGCAGTACTTC.

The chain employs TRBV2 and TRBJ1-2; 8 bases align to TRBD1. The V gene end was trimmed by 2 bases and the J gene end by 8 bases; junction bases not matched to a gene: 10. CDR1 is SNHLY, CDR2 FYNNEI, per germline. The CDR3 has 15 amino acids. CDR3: CASSERTGNRHGYTF. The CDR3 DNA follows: TGTGCCAGCAGTGAACGGACAGGGAATCGACACGGCTACACCTTC.

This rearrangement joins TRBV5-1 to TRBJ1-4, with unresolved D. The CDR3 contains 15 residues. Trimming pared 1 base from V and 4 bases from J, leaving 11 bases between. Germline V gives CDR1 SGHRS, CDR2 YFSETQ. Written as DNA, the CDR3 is TGCGCCAGCAGCTTGTACCCAGCGGTTAATGAAAAACTGTTTTTT. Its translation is CASSLYPAVNEKLFF.

The CDR3 bases are TGTGCCAGCAGCCCAAAAGAGACCCAGTACTTC. Translated, it gives CASSPKETQYF. This rearrangement joins TRBV7-8 to TRBJ2-5; D is ambiguous. V was clipped by 5 bases and J by 3 bases, with 4 bases between them. The CDR3 contains 11 residues. The germline CDR1 and CDR2 sequences are SGHVS and FQNEAQ.

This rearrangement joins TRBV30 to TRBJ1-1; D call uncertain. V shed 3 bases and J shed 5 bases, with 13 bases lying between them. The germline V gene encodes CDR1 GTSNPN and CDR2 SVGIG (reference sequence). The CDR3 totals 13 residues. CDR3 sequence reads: CAWSRVRATEAFF. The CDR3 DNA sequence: TGTGCCTGGAGCCGGGTCCGGGCGACTGAAGCTTTCTTT.

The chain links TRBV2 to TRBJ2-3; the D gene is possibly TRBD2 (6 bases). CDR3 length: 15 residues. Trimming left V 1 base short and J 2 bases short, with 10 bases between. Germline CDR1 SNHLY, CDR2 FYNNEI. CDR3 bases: TGTGCCAGCAGTGAAGGTCCGGGAGACACAGATACGCAGTATTTT. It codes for CASSEGPGDTDTQYF.

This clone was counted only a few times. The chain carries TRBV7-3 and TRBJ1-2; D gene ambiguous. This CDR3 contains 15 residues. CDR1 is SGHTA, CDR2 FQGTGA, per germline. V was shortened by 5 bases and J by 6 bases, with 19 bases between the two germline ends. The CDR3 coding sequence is TGTGCCAGCAGCCCGACGGGATCGAACTCCAATGGCTACACCTTC. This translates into CASSPTGSNSNGYTF. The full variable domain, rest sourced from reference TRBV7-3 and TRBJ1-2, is GAGVSQTPSNKVTEKGKYVELRCDPISGHTALYWYRQSLGQGPEFLIYFQGTGAADDSGLPNDRFFAVRPEGSVSTLKIQRTERGDSAVYLCASSPTGSNSNGYTFGSGTRLTVV.